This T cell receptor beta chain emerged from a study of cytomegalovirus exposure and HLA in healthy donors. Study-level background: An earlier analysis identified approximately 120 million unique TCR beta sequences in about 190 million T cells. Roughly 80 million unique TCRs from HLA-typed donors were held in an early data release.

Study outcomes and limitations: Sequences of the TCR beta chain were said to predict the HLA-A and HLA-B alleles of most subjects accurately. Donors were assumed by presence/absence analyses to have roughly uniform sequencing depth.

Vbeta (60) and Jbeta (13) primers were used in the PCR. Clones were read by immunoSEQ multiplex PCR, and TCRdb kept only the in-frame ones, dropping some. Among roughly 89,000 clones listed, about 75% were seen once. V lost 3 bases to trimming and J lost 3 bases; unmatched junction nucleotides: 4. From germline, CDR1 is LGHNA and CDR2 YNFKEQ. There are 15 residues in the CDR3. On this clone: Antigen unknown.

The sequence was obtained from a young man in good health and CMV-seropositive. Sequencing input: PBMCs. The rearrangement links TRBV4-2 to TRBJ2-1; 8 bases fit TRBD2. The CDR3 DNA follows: TGTGCCAGCAGCCAGTCGACTAGCGACTACAATGAGCAGTTCTTC. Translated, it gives CASSQSTSDYNEQFF.